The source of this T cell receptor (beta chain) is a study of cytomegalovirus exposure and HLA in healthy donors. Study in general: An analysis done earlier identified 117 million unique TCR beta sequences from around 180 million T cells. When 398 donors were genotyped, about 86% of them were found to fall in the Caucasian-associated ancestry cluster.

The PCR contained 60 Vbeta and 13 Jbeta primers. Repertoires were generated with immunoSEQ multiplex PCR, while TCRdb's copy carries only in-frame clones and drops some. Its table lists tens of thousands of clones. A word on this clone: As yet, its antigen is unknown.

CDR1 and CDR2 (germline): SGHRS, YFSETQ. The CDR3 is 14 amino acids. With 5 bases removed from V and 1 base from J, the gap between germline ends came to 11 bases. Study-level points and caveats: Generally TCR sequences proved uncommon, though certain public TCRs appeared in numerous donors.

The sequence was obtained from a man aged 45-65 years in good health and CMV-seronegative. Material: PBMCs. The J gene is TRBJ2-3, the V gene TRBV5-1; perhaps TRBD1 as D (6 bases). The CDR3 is CASSRQEGTDTQYF. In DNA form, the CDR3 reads TGCGCCAGCAGTCGACAGGAAGGCACAGATACGCAGTATTTT.